A single T cell receptor beta chain is shown here with its context. Per the original methods: Using reference gene primer amplification, nucleated cell counts were estimated. Sequencing used immunoSEQ multiplex PCR; TCRdb keeps in-frame clones, though not all of them. The DNA was the basis for D and trimming; V, J and clone size are from that table. The sample carries more than 85,000 clones, roughly 81% recorded once. The sample is drawn from a study of blood T cell repertoires in COVID-19. As for the study in general: Samples taken during acute and convalescent COVID-19 were collected in the United States, Italy and Spain. Sample material is recorded as cDNA or gDNA derived from T cells, B-cell-depleted T cells, or PBMCs.

The CDR3 totals 13 residues. Germline values: CDR1 SGHRS, CDR2 YFSETQ. Trimming pared 0 bases from V and 10 bases from J, leaving 11 bases between. The chain joins TRBV5-1 to TRBJ2-1, with D tentatively TRBD2 (6 bases). The sample comprised peripheral blood. The sequence came from a woman in her seventies with acute or convalescent COVID-19. The CDR3 DNA reads as TGCGCCAGCAGCTTGGCCGTTCGGGGGGAGCAGTTCTTC. This gives the protein CASSLAVRGEQFF.